This TCR beta chain comes out of a study of blood T cell repertoires in COVID-19. For the study at large: Material from acute and convalescent COVID-19 was sourced from the United States, Italy and Spain. Sources were T cells, B-cell-depleted T cells, or PBMCs; the material itself was cDNA or gDNA.

This clone occurred a few times. With V trimmed by 10 bases and J by 2 bases, 7 bases remained unmatched. Germline lookup yields CDR1 LNHDA and CDR2 SQIVND (reference sequence). The CDR3 sequence is 14 residues long. Original methodology: Reference gene primers were amplified, and this amplification served to estimate nucleated cell counts. TCRdb's copy holds only in-frame clones and misses some; the assay was immunoSEQ multiplex PCR. Clonal size and the V and J genes are those of that table, whereas D and trimming came from the DNA. This table has more than 60,000 clones, roughly four fifths appearing once.

The source of this sequence is a man between 60 and 75 years old with acute or convalescent COVID-19. The sequencing input was peripheral blood. This chain uses TRBV19 with TRBJ2-3; TRBD2 matches at 9 bases. This CDR3 is CATQRGVITDTQYF. In nucleotides, the CDR3 is TGTGCCACCCAGCGGGGGGTGATCACAGATACGCAGTATTTT.